This T cell receptor beta chain was sequenced during a study of CD8 T cells in ankylosing spondylitis. TCRdb recomputed calls from the 5' RACE reads with MiXCR, one row per CDR3 protein. The sample consists of under 450,000 distinct CDR3 sequences, roughly 20% of them appearing once. Germline trimming cut 0 bases from V and 8 bases from J; bases unmatched to any gene: 7. CDR1 SGHDT and CDR2 YYEEEE come from the germline V gene. CDR3 length equals 15 residues. The gene calls are TRBV5-6 and TRBJ2-4, with 8 bases lining up with TRBD1. Sequencing was carried out using blood, either unsorted or a sorted T cell fraction (not recorded which). This TCR was recovered from a male donor with ankylosing spondylitis or in good health (not recorded which). The CDR3 nucleotides are TGTGCCAGCAGCTTGGACGGACAGGGCGGCGACATTCAGTACTTC. Encoded protein: CASSLDGQGGDIQYF. Supplemented by reference TRBV5-6 and TRBJ2-4, the full variable domain reads DAGVTQSPTHLIKTRGQQVTLRCSPKSGHDTVSWYQQALGQGPQFIFQYYEEEERQRGNFPDRFSGHQFPNYSSELNVNALLLGDSALYLCASSLDGQGGDIQYFGAGTRLSVL.